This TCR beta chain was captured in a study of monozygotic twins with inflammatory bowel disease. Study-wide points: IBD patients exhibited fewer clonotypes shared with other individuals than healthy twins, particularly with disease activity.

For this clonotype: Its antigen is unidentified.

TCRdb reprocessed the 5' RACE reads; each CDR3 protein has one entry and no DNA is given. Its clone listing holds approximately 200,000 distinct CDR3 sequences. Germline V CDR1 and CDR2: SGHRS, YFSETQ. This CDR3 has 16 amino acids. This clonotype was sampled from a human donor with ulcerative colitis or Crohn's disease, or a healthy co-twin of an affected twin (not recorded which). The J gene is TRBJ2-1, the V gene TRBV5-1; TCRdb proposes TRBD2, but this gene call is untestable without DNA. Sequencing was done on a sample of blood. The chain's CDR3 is CASSRGFGGLKVEQFF.